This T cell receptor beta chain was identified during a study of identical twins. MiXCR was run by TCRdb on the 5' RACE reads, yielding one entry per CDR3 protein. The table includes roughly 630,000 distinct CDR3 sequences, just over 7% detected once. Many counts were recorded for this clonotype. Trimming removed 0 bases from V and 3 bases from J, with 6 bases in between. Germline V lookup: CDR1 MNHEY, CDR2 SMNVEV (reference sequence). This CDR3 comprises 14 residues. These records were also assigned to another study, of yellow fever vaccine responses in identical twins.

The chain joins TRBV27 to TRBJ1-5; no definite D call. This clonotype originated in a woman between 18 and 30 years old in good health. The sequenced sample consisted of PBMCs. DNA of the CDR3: TGTGCCAGCAGTTTATCAAGGTTCAATCAGCCCCAGCATTTT. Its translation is CASSLSRFNQPQHF.